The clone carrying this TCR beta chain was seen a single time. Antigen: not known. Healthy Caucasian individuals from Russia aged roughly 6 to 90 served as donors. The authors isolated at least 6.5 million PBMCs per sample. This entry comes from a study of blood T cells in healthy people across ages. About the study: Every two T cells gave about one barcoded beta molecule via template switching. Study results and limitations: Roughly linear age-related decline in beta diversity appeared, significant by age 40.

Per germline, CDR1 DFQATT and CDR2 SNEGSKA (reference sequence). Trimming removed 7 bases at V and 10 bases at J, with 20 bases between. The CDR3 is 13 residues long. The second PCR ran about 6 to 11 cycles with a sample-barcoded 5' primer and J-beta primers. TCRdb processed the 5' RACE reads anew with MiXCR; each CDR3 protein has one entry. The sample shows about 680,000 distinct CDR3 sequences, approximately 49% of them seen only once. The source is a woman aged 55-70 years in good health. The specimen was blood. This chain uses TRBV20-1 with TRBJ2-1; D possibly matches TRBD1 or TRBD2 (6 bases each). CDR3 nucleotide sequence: TGCAGTGAAGGGGGACTCCGAGGGGACGAGCAGTTCTTC. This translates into CSEGGLRGDEQFF.